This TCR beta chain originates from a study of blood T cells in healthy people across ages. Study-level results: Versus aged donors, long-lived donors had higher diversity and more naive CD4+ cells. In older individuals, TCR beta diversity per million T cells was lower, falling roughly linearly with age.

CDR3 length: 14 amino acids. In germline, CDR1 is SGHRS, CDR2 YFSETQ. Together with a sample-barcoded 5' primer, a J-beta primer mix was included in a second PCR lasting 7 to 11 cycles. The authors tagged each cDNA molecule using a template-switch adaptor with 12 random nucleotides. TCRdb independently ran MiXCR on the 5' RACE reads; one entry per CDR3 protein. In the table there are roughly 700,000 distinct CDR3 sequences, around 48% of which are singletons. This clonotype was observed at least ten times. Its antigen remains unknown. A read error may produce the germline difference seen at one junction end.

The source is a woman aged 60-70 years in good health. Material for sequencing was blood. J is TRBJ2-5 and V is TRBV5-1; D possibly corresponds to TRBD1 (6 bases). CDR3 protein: CASSLQGGKETQYF. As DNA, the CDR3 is TGTGCCAGCAGCTTACAGGGTGGAAAAGAGACCCAGTACTTC.